This T cell receptor (beta chain) was observed in a study of blood T cell repertoires in COVID-19. The overall study: The study drew acute and convalescent COVID-19 samples from the United States, Italy and Spain. Sources were T cells, B-cell-depleted T cells, or PBMCs; the material itself was cDNA or gDNA.

Per the study methods: Cell counts per sample came from amplifying reference gene primers. Only in-frame clones appear in the TCRdb table, and some are missing; sequencing was by immunoSEQ multiplex PCR. That table supplies the V and J calls and clone size; D and trimming were determined from the DNA. Here the sample spans about 300,000 clones, more than 85% being singletons. From germline, CDR1 is SNHLY and CDR2 FYNNEI. The CDR3 length is 12 residues. V was shortened by 5 bases and J by 4 bases, with 8 bases between the two germline ends. The chain links TRBV2 to TRBJ2-5; no reliable D call. The source material was peripheral blood. This receptor was obtained from a man between 65 and 79 years old with acute or convalescent COVID-19. In DNA form, the CDR3 reads TGTGCCAGCAGTCTACCTATAGAGACCCAGTACTTC. This gives the protein CASSLPIETQYF.